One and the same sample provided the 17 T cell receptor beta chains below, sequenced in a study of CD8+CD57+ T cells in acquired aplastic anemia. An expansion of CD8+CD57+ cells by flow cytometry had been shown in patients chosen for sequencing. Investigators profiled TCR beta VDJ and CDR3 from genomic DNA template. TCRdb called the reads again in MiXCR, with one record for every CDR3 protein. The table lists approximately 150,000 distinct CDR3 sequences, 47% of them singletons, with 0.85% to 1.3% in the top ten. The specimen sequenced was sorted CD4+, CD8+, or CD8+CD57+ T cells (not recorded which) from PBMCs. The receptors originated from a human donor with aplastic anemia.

The CDR3 DNA sequence: TGTGCCAGCAGCCAAGTTGCACTAGCGGGGCCCCGGGGGGAGACCCAGTACTTC. Its translation is CASSQVALAGPRGETQYF. The chain links TRBV3-1 to TRBJ2-5; 10 bases map to TRBD2. Germline-derived CDR1 and CDR2 are LGHDT and YNNKEL (reference sequence). V was clipped by 1 base and J by 5 bases; unmatched bases: 13. The CDR3 contains 18 residues.

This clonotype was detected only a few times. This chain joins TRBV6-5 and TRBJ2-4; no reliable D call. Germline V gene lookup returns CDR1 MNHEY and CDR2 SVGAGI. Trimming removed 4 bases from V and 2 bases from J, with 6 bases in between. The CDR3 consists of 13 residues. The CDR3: CASSSGSKNIQYF. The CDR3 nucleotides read TGTGCCAGCAGTTCCGGGTCCAAAAACATTCAGTACTTC.

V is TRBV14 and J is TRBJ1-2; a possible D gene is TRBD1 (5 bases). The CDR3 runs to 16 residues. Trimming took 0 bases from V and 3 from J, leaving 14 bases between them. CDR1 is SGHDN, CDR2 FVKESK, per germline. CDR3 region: CASSQDLTASYYGYTF. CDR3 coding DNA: TGTGCCAGCAGCCAAGATCTGACAGCCAGTTACTATGGCTACACCTTC.

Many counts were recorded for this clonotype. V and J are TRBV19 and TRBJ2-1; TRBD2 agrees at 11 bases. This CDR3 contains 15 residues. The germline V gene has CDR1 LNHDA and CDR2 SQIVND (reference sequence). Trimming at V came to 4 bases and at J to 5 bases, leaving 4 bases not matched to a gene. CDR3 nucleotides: TGTGCCAGTAGTAAGACTAGCGGGGCCGACAATGAGCAGTTCTTC. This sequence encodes CASSKTSGADNEQFF.

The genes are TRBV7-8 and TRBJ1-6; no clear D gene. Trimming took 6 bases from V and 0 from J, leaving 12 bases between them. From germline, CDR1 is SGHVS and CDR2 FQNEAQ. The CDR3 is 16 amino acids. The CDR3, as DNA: TGTGCCAGCAGAGACAAGCCGAGCTCCTATAATTCACCCCTCCACTTT. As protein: CASRDKPSSYNSPLHF. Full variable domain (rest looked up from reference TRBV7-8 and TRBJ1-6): GAGVSQSPRYKVAKRGQDVALRCDPISGHVSLFWYQQALGQGPEFLTYFQNEAQLDKSGLPSDRFFAERPEGSVSTLKIQRTQQEDSAVYLCASRDKPSSYNSPLHFGNGTRLTVT.

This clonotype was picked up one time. CDR3 DNA sequence: TGCAGCGTTACCGACAGGGGGGAAGAGACCCAGTACTTC. It is translated as CSVTDRGEETQYF. The rearrangement uses TRBV29-1 and TRBJ2-5, with 9 bases that match TRBD1. This CDR3 contains 13 residues. The germline V gene encodes CDR1 SQVTM and CDR2 ANQGSEA. With V trimmed by 5 bases and J by 3 bases, 4 bases remained unmatched.

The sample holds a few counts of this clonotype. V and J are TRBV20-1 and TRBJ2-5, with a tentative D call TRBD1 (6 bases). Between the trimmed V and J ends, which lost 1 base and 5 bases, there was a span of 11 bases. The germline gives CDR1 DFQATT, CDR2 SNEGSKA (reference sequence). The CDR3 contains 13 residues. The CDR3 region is CSARGDTDETQYF. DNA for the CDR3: TGCAGTGCTAGAGGGGACACGGACGAGACCCAGTACTTC.

DNA of the CDR3: TGTGCCAGCCGACAGGGGAGAGAGACCCAGTACTTC. The encoded protein is CASRQGRETQYF. The genes are TRBV5-5 and TRBJ2-5; 8 bases map to TRBD1. The CDR3 is 12 residues long. The V gene end was trimmed by 7 bases and the J gene end by 4 bases; junction bases not matched to a gene: 3. The germline V gene has CDR1 SGHKS and CDR2 YYEKEE (reference sequence).

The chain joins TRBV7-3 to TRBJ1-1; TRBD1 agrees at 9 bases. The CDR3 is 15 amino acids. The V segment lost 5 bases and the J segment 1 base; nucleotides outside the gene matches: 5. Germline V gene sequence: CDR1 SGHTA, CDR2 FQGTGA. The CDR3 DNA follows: TGTGCCAGCAGCCTGGGGGACAGGGCGAACACTGAAGCTTTCTTT. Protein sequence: CASSLGDRANTEAFF.

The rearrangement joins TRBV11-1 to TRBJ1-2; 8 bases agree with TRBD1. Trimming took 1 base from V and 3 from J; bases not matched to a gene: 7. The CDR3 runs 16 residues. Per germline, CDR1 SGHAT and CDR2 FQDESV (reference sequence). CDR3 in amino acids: CASSLGSGQEYYGYTF. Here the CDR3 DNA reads TGTGCCAGCAGCTTAGGGTCGGGACAGGAGTACTATGGCTACACCTTC.

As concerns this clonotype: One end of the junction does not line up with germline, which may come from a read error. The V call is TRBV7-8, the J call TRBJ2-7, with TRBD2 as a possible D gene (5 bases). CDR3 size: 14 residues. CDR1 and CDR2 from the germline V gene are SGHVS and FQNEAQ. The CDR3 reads CASSLARDSYEQYF. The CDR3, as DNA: TGTGCCAGCAGTTTAGCCCGGGATTCCTACGAGCAGTACTTC.

CDR3 in DNA: TGTGCCACCAGCAGACCATTTCCGGGACAGGGGGCCCAAAATGAGCAGTTCTTC. Protein sequence: CATSRPFPGQGAQNEQFF. The rearrangement links TRBV15 to TRBJ2-1; 12 bases line up with TRBD1. CDR3 length equals 18 residues. CDR1 and CDR2 (germline): LNHNV, YYDKDF (reference sequence). J gave up 7 bases and V 2 bases, and 12 bases lay outside the gene matches. Supplemented by reference TRBV15 and TRBJ2-1, the full variable domain reads DAMVIQNPRYQVTQFGKPVTLSCSQTLNHNVMYWYQQKSSQAPKLLFHYYDKDFNNEADTPDNFQSRRPNTSFCFLDIRSPGLGDTAMYLCATSRPFPGQGAQNEQFFGPGTRLTVL.

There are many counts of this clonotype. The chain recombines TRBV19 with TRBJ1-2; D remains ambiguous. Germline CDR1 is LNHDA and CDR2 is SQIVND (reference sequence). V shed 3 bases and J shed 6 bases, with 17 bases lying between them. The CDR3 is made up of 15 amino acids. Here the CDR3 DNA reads TGTGCCAGTAGTATTGTGAACCGCAGGCCAAATGGCTACACCTTC. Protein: CASSIVNRRPNGYTF.

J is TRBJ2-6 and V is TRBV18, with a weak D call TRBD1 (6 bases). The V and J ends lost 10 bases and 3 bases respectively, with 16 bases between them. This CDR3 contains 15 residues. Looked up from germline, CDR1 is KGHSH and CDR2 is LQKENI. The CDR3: CATGAEGLGANVLTF. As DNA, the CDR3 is TGTGCCACAGGGGCTGAGGGTCTTGGGGCCAACGTCCTGACTTTC.

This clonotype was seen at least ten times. CDR3 nucleotide sequence: TGTGCCATCAGGATTTCGATGCAAGAGACCCAGTACTTC. Protein: CAIRISMQETQYF. The chain is built from TRBV10-3 and TRBJ2-5; D is unresolved. Trimming cost V 6 bases and J 2 bases, with 10 bases left between them. The CDR3 is made up of 13 amino acids. Germline assignment: CDR1 ENHRY and CDR2 SYGVKD.

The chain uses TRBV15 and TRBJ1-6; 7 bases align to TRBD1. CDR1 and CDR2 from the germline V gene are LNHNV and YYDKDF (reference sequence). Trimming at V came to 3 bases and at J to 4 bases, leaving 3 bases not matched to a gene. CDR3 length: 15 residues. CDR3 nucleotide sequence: TGTGCCACCAGCAGTTTGACAGGGTATAATTCACCCCTCCACTTT. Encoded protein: CATSSLTGYNSPLHF.

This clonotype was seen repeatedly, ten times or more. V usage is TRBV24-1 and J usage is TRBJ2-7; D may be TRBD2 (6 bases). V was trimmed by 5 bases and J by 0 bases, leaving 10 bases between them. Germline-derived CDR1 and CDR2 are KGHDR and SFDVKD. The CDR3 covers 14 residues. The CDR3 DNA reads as TGTGCCACCAGTGGGGAGGTGAGCTCCTACGAGCAGTACTTC. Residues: CATSGEVSSYEQYF.